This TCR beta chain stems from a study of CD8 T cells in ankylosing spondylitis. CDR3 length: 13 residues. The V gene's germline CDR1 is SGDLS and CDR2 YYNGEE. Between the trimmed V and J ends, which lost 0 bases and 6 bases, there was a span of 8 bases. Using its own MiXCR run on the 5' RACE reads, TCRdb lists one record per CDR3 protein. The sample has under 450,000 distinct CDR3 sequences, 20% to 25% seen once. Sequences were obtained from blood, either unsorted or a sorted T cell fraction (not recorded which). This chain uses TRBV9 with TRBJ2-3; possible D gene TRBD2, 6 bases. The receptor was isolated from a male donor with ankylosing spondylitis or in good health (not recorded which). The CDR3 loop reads CASSVGDWDTQYF. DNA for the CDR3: TGTGCCAGCAGCGTAGGGGACTGGGATACGCAGTATTTT.